Shown below are 5 T cell receptor beta chains from a single sample sequenced in a study of regulatory T cells. No antigen has been identified for these receptors. Amplification used 52 TRBV primers and 13 TRBJ primers. TCRdb's copy holds only in-frame clones and misses some; the assay was immunoSEQ multiplex PCR. This repertoire shows about 17,000 clones, roughly 82% found once; its top ten account for approximately 8%. General study results and limits: In CD3G-deficient patients, conventional CD4+ T cells were enriched for hydrophobic CDR3 residues at positions 6 and 7.

The sequenced material came from conventional CD4+ T cells sorted from blood. The receptors come from a person aged 30 to 39 with CD3G deficiency.

V and J are TRBV6-6 and TRBJ1-2, with D unclear. The V gene's germline CDR1 is MNHNY and CDR2 SVGAGI (reference sequence). V lost 6 bases, J lost 3 bases, and 11 bases lay in between. This CDR3 contains 13 residues. The CDR3 loop reads CASSPDADYGYTF. The CDR3 nucleotides read TGTGCCAGCAGCCCCGACGCGGACTATGGCTACACCTTC.

The genes are TRBV6-1 and TRBJ2-7, with D perhaps matching TRBD1 (6 bases). Germline V CDR1 and CDR2: MNHNS, SASEGT. Trimming stripped 6 bases from V and 2 bases from J, with 11 bases between. The CDR3 is 13 amino acids. The CDR3 spells CASSGQPAYEQYF. The CDR3 nucleotides are TGTGCCAGCAGCGGACAGCCAGCCTACGAGCAGTACTTC.

The CDR3 loop reads CASSRANGAGTYEQYF. In DNA, the CDR3 is TGTGCCAGCTCACGCGCAAACGGGGCAGGGACCTACGAGCAGTACTTC. The V call is TRBV18, the J call TRBJ2-7; D assignment may be TRBD1 or TRBD2 (5 bases each). The CDR3 contains 16 residues. V was cut by 4 bases and J by 2 bases, with 18 bases left in between. CDR1 is KGHSH and CDR2 is LQKENI in the germline V gene.

The chain carries TRBV5-1 and TRBJ2-2, with D unresolved. The CDR3 extends over 15 amino acids. Between the trimmed V and J ends, which lost 0 bases and 0 bases, there was a span of 6 bases. Germline assignment: CDR1 SGHRS and CDR2 YFSETQ. As DNA, the CDR3 is TGCGCCAGCAGCTTGGGGCTACCGAACACCGGGGAGCTGTTTTTT. Protein sequence: CASSLGLPNTGELFF.

The rearrangement joins TRBV28 to TRBJ1-5; 8 nucleotides align to TRBD1. The CDR3 runs to 15 residues. The trim removed 2 bases at V and 8 bases at J, leaving 8 bases unmatched. CDR1 MDHEN and CDR2 SYDVKM come from the germline V gene. The CDR3 DNA reads TGTGCCAGCAGTTTACTCACAGGGGGTATGAAGCCCCAGCATTTT. This encodes CASSLLTGGMKPQHF.